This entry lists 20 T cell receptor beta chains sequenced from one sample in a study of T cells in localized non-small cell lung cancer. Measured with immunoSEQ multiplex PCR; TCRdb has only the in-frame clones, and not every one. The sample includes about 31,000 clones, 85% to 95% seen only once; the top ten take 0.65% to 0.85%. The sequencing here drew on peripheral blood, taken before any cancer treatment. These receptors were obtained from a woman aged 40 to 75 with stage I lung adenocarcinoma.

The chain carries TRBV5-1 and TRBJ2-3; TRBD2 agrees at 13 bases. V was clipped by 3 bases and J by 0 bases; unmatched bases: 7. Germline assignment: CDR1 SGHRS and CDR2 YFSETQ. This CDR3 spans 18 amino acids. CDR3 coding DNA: TGCGCCAGCAGCTGGGCCGGGACTAGCGGGATGAGCACAGATACGCAGTATTTT. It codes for CASSWAGTSGMSTDTQYF.

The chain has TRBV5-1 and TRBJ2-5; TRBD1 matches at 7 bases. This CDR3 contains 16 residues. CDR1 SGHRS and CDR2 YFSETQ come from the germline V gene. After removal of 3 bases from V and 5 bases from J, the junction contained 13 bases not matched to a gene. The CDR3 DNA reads TGCGCCAGCAGCTACCAGGGGGAAGACGGTAGGGAGACCCAGTACTTC. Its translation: CASSYQGEDGRETQYF.

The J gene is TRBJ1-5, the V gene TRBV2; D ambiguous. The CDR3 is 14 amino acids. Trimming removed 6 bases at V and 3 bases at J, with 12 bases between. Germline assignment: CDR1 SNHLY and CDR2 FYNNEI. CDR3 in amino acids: CASRSARDNQPQHF. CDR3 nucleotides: TGTGCCAGCAGGTCCGCGAGGGACAATCAGCCCCAGCATTTT.

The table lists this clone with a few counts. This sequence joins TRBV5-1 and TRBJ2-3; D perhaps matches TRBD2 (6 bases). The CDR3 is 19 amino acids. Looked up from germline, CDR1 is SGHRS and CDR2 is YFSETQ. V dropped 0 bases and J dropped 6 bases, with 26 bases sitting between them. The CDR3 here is CASSLAYPGLREAKDTQYF. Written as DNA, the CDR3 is TGCGCCAGCAGCTTGGCGTATCCGGGACTGAGAGAGGCCAAGGATACGCAGTATTTT.

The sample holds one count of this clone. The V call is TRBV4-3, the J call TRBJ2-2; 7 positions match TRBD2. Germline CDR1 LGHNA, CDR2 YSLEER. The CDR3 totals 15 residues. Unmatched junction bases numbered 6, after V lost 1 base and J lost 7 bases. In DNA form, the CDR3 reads TGCGCCAGCAGCCAAGTGGGGACTAAGGGCGGGGAGCTGTTTTTT. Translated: CASSQVGTKGGELFF.

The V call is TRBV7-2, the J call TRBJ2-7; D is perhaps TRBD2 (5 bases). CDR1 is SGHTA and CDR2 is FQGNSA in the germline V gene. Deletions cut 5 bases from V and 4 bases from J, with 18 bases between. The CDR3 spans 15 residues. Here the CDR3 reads CASSLISGKLYEQYF. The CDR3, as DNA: TGTGCCAGCAGCCTAATCTCGGGGAAACTTTACGAGCAGTACTTC.

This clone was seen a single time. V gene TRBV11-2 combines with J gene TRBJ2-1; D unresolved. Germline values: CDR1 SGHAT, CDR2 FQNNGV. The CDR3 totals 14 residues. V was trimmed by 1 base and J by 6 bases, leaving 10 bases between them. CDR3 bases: TGTGCCAGCAGCTTAGTGCCGGTCGGCAATGAGCAGTTCTTC. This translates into CASSLVPVGNEQFF.

The CDR3 protein is CASSPRDYEQYF. The CDR3 DNA sequence: TGTGCCAGCAGCCCGCGGGACTACGAGCAGTACTTC. The genes are TRBV11-3 and TRBJ2-7; possible D gene TRBD2, 6 bases. Germline loops: CDR1 SGHNT, CDR2 YENEEA. The ends were cut back, 5 bases at V and 3 bases at J, with 8 bases in the middle. There are 12 residues in the CDR3.

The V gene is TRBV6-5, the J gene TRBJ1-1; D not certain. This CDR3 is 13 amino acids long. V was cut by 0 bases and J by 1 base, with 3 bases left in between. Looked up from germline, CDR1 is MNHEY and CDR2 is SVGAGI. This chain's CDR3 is CASSYSRNTEAFF. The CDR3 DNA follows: TGTGCCAGCAGTTACTCAAGGAACACTGAAGCTTTCTTT.

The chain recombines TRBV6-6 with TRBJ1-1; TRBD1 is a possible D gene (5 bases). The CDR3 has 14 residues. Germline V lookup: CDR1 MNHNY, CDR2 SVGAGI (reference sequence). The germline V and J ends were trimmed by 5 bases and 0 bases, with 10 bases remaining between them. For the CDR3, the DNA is TGTGCCAGCAGTCCTCAGGGTTTGAACACTGAAGCTTTCTTT. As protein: CASSPQGLNTEAFF.

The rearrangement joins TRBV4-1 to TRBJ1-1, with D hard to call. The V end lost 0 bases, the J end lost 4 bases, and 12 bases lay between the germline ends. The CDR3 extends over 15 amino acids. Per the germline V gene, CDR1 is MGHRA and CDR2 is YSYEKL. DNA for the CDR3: TGCGCCAGCAGCCAAGAAGTGGGATTCGCCACTGAAGCTTTCTTT. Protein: CASSQEVGFATEAFF.

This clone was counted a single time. The CDR3 DNA reads TGTGCCAGCAGTTTAGGCAACTATGGCTACACCTTC. Its protein product is CASSLGNYGYTF. The V and J genes are TRBV28 and TRBJ1-2; no reliable D call. Germline V gene lookup returns CDR1 MDHEN and CDR2 SYDVKM. This CDR3 contains 12 residues. The ends were cut back, 2 bases at V and 2 bases at J, with 3 bases in the middle.

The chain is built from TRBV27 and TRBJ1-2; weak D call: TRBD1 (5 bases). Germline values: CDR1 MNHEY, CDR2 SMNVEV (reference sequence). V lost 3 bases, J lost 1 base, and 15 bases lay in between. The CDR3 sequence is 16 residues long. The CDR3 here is CASSFGRGLGNYGYTF. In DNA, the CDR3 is TGTGCCAGCAGTTTCGGTCGGGGGTTAGGTAACTATGGCTACACCTTC.

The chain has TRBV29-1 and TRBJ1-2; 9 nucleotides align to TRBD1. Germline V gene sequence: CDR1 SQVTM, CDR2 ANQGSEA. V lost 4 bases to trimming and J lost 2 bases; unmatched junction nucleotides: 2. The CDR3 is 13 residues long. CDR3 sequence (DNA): TGCAGCGTTGGCGGGACAGGGAACTATGGCTACACCTTC. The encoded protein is CSVGGTGNYGYTF.

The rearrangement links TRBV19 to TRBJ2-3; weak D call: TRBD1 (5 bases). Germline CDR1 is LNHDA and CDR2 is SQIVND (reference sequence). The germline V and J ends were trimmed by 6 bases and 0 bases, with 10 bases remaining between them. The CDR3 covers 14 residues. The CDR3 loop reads CASRLQGSTDTQYF. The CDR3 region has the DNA TGTGCCAGTAGACTGCAGGGAAGCACAGATACGCAGTATTTT.

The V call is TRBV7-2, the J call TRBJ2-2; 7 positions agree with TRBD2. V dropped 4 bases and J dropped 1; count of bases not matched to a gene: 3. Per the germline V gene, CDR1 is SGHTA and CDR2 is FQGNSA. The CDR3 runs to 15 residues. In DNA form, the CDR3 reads TGTGCCAGCAGCTGGGGAGGGCAGAACACCGGGGAGCTGTTTTTT. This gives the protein CASSWGGQNTGELFF.

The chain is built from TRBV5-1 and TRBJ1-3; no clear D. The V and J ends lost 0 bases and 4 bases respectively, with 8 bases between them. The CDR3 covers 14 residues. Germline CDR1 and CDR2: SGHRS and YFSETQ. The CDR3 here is CASSLGAQGNTIYF. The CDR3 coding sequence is TGCGCCAGCAGCTTGGGTGCTCAAGGAAACACCATATATTTT.

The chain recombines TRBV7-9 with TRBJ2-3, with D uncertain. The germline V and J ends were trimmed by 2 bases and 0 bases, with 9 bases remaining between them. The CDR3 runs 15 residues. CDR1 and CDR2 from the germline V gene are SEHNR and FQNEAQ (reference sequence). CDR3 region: CASSLPLLSTDTQYF. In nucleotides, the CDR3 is TGTGCCAGCAGCTTACCACTCCTGAGCACAGATACGCAGTATTTT.

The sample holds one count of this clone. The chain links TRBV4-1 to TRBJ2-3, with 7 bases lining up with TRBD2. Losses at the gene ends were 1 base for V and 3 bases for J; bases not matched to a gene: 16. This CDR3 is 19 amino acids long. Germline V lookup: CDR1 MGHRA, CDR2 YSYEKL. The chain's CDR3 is CASSQGSAYGRMRTDTQYF. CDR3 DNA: TGCGCCAGCAGCCAAGGCAGCGCGTACGGGAGGATGAGGACAGATACGCAGTATTTT.

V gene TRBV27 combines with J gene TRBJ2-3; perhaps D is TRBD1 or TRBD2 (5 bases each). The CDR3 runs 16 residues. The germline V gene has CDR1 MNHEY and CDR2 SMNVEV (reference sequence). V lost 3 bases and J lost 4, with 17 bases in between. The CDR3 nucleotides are TGTGCCAGCAGTTTTCGTCCGGCAGGGACCGCAGATACGCAGTATTTT. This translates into CASSFRPAGTADTQYF.